The clone carrying this T cell receptor beta chain has ten or more counts. The sample originates from a study of T-cell reconstitution after alpha-beta-depleted transplantation in children. Unique molecular identifiers were incorporated into the prepared TCRbeta library. MiXCR was run by TCRdb on the PCR reads, yielding one entry per CDR3 protein. The table has 200,000 to 300,000 distinct CDR3 sequences, about 12% seen once; the top ten hold approximately 2.4%. The CDR3 consists of 14 residues. The ends lost 6 bases at V and 7 bases at J; junction bases unmatched: 4. Germline CDR1 MDHEN, CDR2 SYDVKM. V gene TRBV28 combines with J gene TRBJ1-6, with 9 bases lining up with TRBD1. The sample was PBMCs from the stem cell graft donor, taken from the stem cell graft. This TCR was recovered from a human donor who donated a stem cell graft to a child with acute lymphoblastic leukemia. CDR3: CASSSGTGNSPLHF. CDR3 bases: TGTGCCAGCAGCTCCGGGACAGGGAATTCACCCCTCCACTTT. The complete variable domain, with remaining parts taken from reference TRBV28 and TRBJ1-6, reads DVKVTQSSRYLVKRTGEKVFLECVQDMDHENMFWYRQDPGLGLRLIYFSYDVKMKEKGDIPEGYSVSREKKERFSLILESASTNQTSMYLCASSSGTGNSPLHFGNGTRLTVT.